These T cell receptor beta chains were read from a single sample in a study of shared clonotypes between healthy human individuals. Generated by immunoSEQ multiplex PCR, the TCRdb table keeps only in-frame clones and is missing some. The table records a few hundred thousand clones, around 87% of them present only once. Specimen: memory CD8+ T cells sorted from blood. These receptor sequences come from a man younger than 30 in good health. The CDR3 runs from the conserved cysteine through the conserved F or W. D genes are given only for firm matches. Where a row states a size, it is once, few, many or the class of an expanded clone; other rows omit it.

TRBV27	TRBD1	TRBJ2-7	16	.	TGTGCCAGCAGTGCCAGTCAGGGGGCAGTCGCCTACGAGCAGTACTTC	CASSASQGAVAYEQYF
TRBV29-1	.	TRBJ1-1	12	.	TGCAGCGTTGAGGGCACCAACACTGAAGCTTTCTTT	CSVEGTNTEAFF
TRBV29-1	.	TRBJ2-2	17	.	TGCAGCGTTAGGTCGGGGTTTGGGGTCACAAACACCGGGGAGCTGTTTTTT	CSVRSGFGVTNTGELFF
TRBV6-6	.	TRBJ1-2	15	.	TGTGCCAGCAGTTACTCGAGCAGGGCCGGCTATGGCTACACCTTC	CASSYSSRAGYGYTF
TRBV5-6	.	TRBJ1-1	15	once	TGTGCCAGCAGCTTAGGTGGGGCGGGTATCCATGAAGCTTTCTTT	CASSLGGAGIHEAFF
TRBV11-2	TRBD2	TRBJ2-7	15	once	TGTGCCAGCAGTACCGGGACTAGCGGTTACTACGAGCAGTACTTC	CASSTGTSGYYEQYF
TRBV4-1	.	TRBJ1-1	14	.	TGCGCCAGCAGCCTAGCGGGGCCGGACACTGAAGCTTTCTTT	CASSLAGPDTEAFF
TRBV6-1	.	TRBJ1-3	16	many	TGTGCCAGCAGTGAAGCGCTGGGGGACTCGGCGGACACCATATATTTT	CASSEALGDSADTIYF
TRBV23-1	.	TRBJ1-2	14	many	TGCGCCAGCACCAGCAATAGAGTCAACTATGGCTACACCTTC	CASTSNRVNYGYTF
TRBV6-1	.	TRBJ2-7	15	.	TGTGCCAGCAGTGAGTCCTACAGTGCAGGCCACGAGCAGTACTTC	CASSESYSAGHEQYF
TRBV7-9	.	TRBJ2-5	15	.	TGTGCCAGCAGCGAGGGGGGACGGTTGCAAGAGACCCAGTACTTC	CASSEGGRLQETQYF
TRBV6-5	.	TRBJ1-2	14	.	TGTGCCAGCAGTTACTTTGAGAGTGCAGGTGGCTACACCTTC	CASSYFESAGGYTF
TRBV28	.	TRBJ1-1	13	.	TGTGCCAGCAGTTTTGCCGGTTCCACTGAAGCTTTCTTT	CASSFAGSTEAFF
TRBV7-9	.	TRBJ2-7	14	once	TGTGCCAGCAGCCAAGGAACTAGTTCCTACGAGCAGTACTTC	CASSQGTSSYEQYF
TRBV7-9	.	TRBJ1-4	13	.	TGTGCCAGCAGCCCACAGGGAGGTGAAAAACTGTTTTTT	CASSPQGGEKLFF
TRBV19	.	TRBJ2-7	13	.	TGTGCCAGTAGTATCAGGGACCCCTACGAGCAGTACTTC	CASSIRDPYEQYF
TRBV27	TRBD1	TRBJ2-7	13	.	TGTGCCAGCAGTTCCCGGGGACAGCCCCCAAGATACTTC	CASSSRGQPPRYF
TRBV4-3	.	TRBJ2-7	14	few	TGCGCCAGCAGCCAAGGTGTCTCGTACTACGAGCAGTACTTC	CASSQGVSYYEQYF
TRBV15	TRBD2	TRBJ2-7	17	.	TGTGCCACCAGCAGACGACTAGCGTTTGGCAGCTCCTACGAGCAGTACTTC	CATSRRLAFGSSYEQYF
TRBV7-2	.	TRBJ1-2	12	.	TGTGCCAGCAGCTTAGCACAGTTGATCTACACCTTC	CASSLAQLIYTF
TRBV4-1	.	TRBJ2-1	15	.	TGCGCCAGCAGCCAAGTGCAGGGCACTAGGAATGAGCAGTTCTTC	CASSQVQGTRNEQFF
TRBV19	.	TRBJ2-7	15	.	TGTGCCAGTAGTATAGCGGCGGGGAGCCTGCGCGAGCAGTACTTC	CASSIAAGSLREQYF
TRBV11-2	.	TRBJ1-6	16	.	TGTGCCAGCAGCGTCGACGGCTACTGGGGTAATTCACCCCTCCACTTT	CASSVDGYWGNSPLHF
TRBV2	.	TRBJ1-2	12	.	TGTGCCAGCAGTGAAACCGGATATGGCTACACCTTC	CASSETGYGYTF
TRBV5-4	.	TRBJ1-1	14	.	TGTGCCAGCAGCTCCTCAAATTCGATGGCTGAAGCTTTCTTT	CASSSSNSMAEAFF
TRBV4-3	TRBD1	TRBJ2-5	15	.	TGCGCCAGCAGCCGCTTACAGGGGGCGGTGGAGACCCAGTACTTC	CASSRLQGAVETQYF
TRBV2	TRBD2	TRBJ2-1	13	.	TGTGCCAGCAATGGACTAGCGGACAATGAGCAGTTCTTC	CASNGLADNEQFF
TRBV10-2	.	TRBJ2-4	16	.	TGCGCCAGCTCGGAGGGGGCGGGAGGAGCCAAAAACATTCAGTACTTC	CASSEGAGGAKNIQYF
TRBV7-7	TRBD2	TRBJ2-7	13	.	TGTGCTAGCAGCCTCACGGGAGGCTACGAGCAGTACTTC	CASSLTGGYEQYF
TRBV18	.	TRBJ2-7	13	.	TGTGCCAGCTCACCCGAGGGCACCTACGAGCAGTACTTC	CASSPEGTYEQYF
TRBV7-2	TRBD2	TRBJ2-1	15	.	TGTGCCAGCAGCTACCGGGGGGGCGCCTACAATGAGCAGTTCTTC	CASSYRGGAYNEQFF